Listed below are T cell receptor beta chains from one sample, sequenced in a study of graft-versus-host responses after intestinal transplantation. Only in-frame clones appear in the TCRdb table, and some are missing; sequencing was by immunoSEQ multiplex PCR. Among about 85,000 clones listed, under 95% were seen once. Their cognate antigens are unknown. The starting material was unstimulated CD8+ T cells sorted from spleen or lymph node cells, obtained before transplant. All receptors derive from a human donor who was the organ donor for an intestinal transplant. CDR3s include the opening cysteine and the closing phenylalanine or tryptophan. The D gene is left open where the match is weak. Size values are once, few and many counts, or a class for expanded clones, and some rows have none.

j_call: TRBJ1-2
clone_size: once
d_call: .
v_call: TRBV9
cdr3_nt: TGTGCCAGCAGCGTCGGTAGGGGCTATGGCTACACCTTC
cdr3_aa: CASSVGRGYGYTF

j_call: TRBJ1-2
clone_size: .
d_call: .
v_call: TRBV6-1
cdr3_nt: TGTGCCAGCAGTTTGGGAGCGGGCTACACCTTC
cdr3_aa: CASSLGAGYTF

j_call: TRBJ2-7
clone_size: .
d_call: TRBD1
v_call: TRBV2
cdr3_nt: TGTGCCAGCATCGGACAGGGGAGTTACGAGCAGTACTTC
cdr3_aa: CASIGQGSYEQYF

j_call: TRBJ1-2
clone_size: .
d_call: .
v_call: TRBV29-1
cdr3_nt: TGCAGCGTTGAGGAGGGTGGCTACACCTTC
cdr3_aa: CSVEEGGYTF

j_call: TRBJ1-2
clone_size: .
d_call: .
v_call: TRBV4-1
cdr3_nt: TGCGCCAGCAGCCAAGACGGCGCCGGAGCTAACTATGGCTACACCTTC
cdr3_aa: CASSQDGAGANYGYTF

j_call: TRBJ2-7
clone_size: .
d_call: TRBD1
v_call: TRBV11-3
cdr3_nt: TGTGCCAGCAGCTTCGGGACAGGGGAGTACGAGCAGTACTTC
cdr3_aa: CASSFGTGEYEQYF

j_call: TRBJ1-6
clone_size: .
d_call: .
v_call: TRBV7-7
cdr3_nt: TGTGCCACAAGCGGGCCCCCGCGATATAGGACCCTCCACTTT
cdr3_aa: CATSGPPRYRTLHF

j_call: TRBJ2-3
clone_size: .
d_call: TRBD2
v_call: TRBV7-9
cdr3_nt: TGTGCCAGCAGCCCGGGACTAGCGGGAGTAGCAGATACGCAGTATTTT
cdr3_aa: CASSPGLAGVADTQYF

j_call: TRBJ1-1
clone_size: once
d_call: .
v_call: TRBV7-8
cdr3_nt: TGTGCCAGCAGCTCCCAATCCTACCCGGATACTGAAGCTTTCTTT
cdr3_aa: CASSSQSYPDTEAFF

j_call: TRBJ1-2
clone_size: .
d_call: TRBD1
v_call: TRBV9
cdr3_nt: TGTGCCAGCAGCGTAGGTGGTAGCCTCTGGCCAGGGGGTGGCTATGGCTACACCTTC
cdr3_aa: CASSVGGSLWPGGGYGYTF

j_call: TRBJ1-1
clone_size: .
d_call: TRBD1
v_call: TRBV27
cdr3_nt: TGTGCCAGCAGAGAGGACAGGGGGCATACTGAAGCTTTCTTT
cdr3_aa: CASREDRGHTEAFF

j_call: TRBJ2-7
clone_size: .
d_call: TRBD2
v_call: TRBV7-9
cdr3_nt: TGTGCCAGCAGCTCAACCTCCGGGACTAGCGGAGATTACGAGCAGTACTTC
cdr3_aa: CASSSTSGTSGDYEQYF

j_call: TRBJ2-1
clone_size: .
d_call: .
v_call: TRBV6-1
cdr3_nt: TGTGCCAGCAGTGCACGGGGCGATAATGAGCAGTTCTTC
cdr3_aa: CASSARGDNEQFF

j_call: TRBJ2-3
clone_size: .
d_call: .
v_call: TRBV6-5
cdr3_nt: TGTGCCAGCAGTTACCGGTGGGGAACAGATACGCAGTATTTT
cdr3_aa: CASSYRWGTDTQYF

j_call: TRBJ2-3
clone_size: .
d_call: .
v_call: TRBV5-5
cdr3_nt: TGTGCCAGCAGCCCCACTGGGCCAGGGGCTGGAGATACGCAGTATTTT
cdr3_aa: CASSPTGPGAGDTQYF

j_call: TRBJ2-7
clone_size: .
d_call: .
v_call: TRBV5-4
cdr3_nt: TGTGCCAGCAGTAGTGGACTGGATGCCTACGAGCAGTACTTC
cdr3_aa: CASSSGLDAYEQYF

j_call: TRBJ2-3
clone_size: .
d_call: TRBD2
v_call: TRBV4-1
cdr3_nt: TGCGCCAGCAGCCAAGACGCGGGGAGCGGGGGTGCAGATACGCAGTATTTT
cdr3_aa: CASSQDAGSGGADTQYF

j_call: TRBJ1-1
clone_size: .
d_call: .
v_call: TRBV5-1
cdr3_nt: TGCGCCAGCAGGCCTCAGGTGGGGAACACTGAAGCTTTCTTT
cdr3_aa: CASRPQVGNTEAFF

j_call: TRBJ1-3
clone_size: .
d_call: TRBD1
v_call: TRBV5-5
cdr3_nt: TGTGCCAGCAGCTCACTAACAGGGGAACCTGGAAACACCATATATTTT
cdr3_aa: CASSSLTGEPGNTIYF

j_call: TRBJ2-1
clone_size: .
d_call: .
v_call: TRBV15
cdr3_nt: TGTGCCACCAGCACCACCGAAGGACTACTAATCTCCTACAATGAGCAGTTCTTC
cdr3_aa: CATSTTEGLLISYNEQFF

j_call: TRBJ2-7
clone_size: .
d_call: .
v_call: TRBV29-1
cdr3_nt: TGCAGCGTTGAAACTGGGACTCCCCGGCAGTACTTC
cdr3_aa: CSVETGTPRQYF

j_call: TRBJ1-1
clone_size: .
d_call: .
v_call: TRBV7-9
cdr3_nt: TGTGCCAGCAGCTTAGTTGACAGCACTGAAGCTTTCTTT
cdr3_aa: CASSLVDSTEAFF

j_call: TRBJ1-1
clone_size: once
d_call: TRBD1
v_call: TRBV5-1
cdr3_nt: TGCGCCAGCGGCCCCGGGACAGGAGACACTGAAGCTTTCTTT
cdr3_aa: CASGPGTGDTEAFF

j_call: TRBJ2-1
clone_size: .
d_call: TRBD2
v_call: TRBV29-1
cdr3_nt: TGCAGCGTCGAGACCGGACTAGCGGACTCCTACAATGAGCAGTTCTTC
cdr3_aa: CSVETGLADSYNEQFF

j_call: TRBJ2-7
clone_size: .
d_call: TRBD1
v_call: TRBV5-1
cdr3_nt: TGCGCCAGCAGCTTGGAGGGGGCCCCCTACGAGCAGTACTTC
cdr3_aa: CASSLEGAPYEQYF

j_call: TRBJ2-3
clone_size: .
d_call: .
v_call: TRBV7-9
cdr3_nt: TGTGCCAGCAACAAAGGGGACGTACATACAGATACGCAGTATTTT
cdr3_aa: CASNKGDVHTDTQYF

j_call: TRBJ2-1
clone_size: .
d_call: TRBD1
v_call: TRBV6-4
cdr3_nt: TGTGCCAGCAGTGACACAGACAGGGGGCGAGGCAGAGAGCAGTTCTTC
cdr3_aa: CASSDTDRGRGREQFF

j_call: TRBJ2-2
clone_size: .
d_call: TRBD1
v_call: TRBV11-1
cdr3_nt: TGTGCCAGCAGCTCGGGACAGAGCTGGAACACCGGGGAGCTGTTTTTT
cdr3_aa: CASSSGQSWNTGELFF

j_call: TRBJ1-1
clone_size: .
d_call: .
v_call: TRBV4-1
cdr3_nt: TGCGCCAGCAGCCAAGATCGAGGAACTGAAGCTTTCTTT
cdr3_aa: CASSQDRGTEAFF

j_call: TRBJ2-5
clone_size: .
d_call: TRBD2
v_call: TRBV29-1
cdr3_nt: TGCAGCGTTGCGAGCGGGGCCGAAGAGACCCAGTACTTC
cdr3_aa: CSVASGAEETQYF

j_call: TRBJ1-6
clone_size: .
d_call: .
v_call: TRBV30
cdr3_nt: TGTGCCTGGAGTGTTAAGGGGTATAATTCACCCCTCCACTTT
cdr3_aa: CAWSVKGYNSPLHF

j_call: TRBJ1-3
clone_size: .
d_call: .
v_call: TRBV19
cdr3_nt: TGTGCCAGTAGTATATGGGGGACTGGAAACACCATATATTTT
cdr3_aa: CASSIWGTGNTIYF

j_call: TRBJ1-1
clone_size: .
d_call: .
v_call: TRBV2
cdr3_nt: TGTGCCAGCAGTGATGACGGGGCATACACTGAAGCTTTCTTT
cdr3_aa: CASSDDGAYTEAFF

j_call: TRBJ1-4
clone_size: .
d_call: .
v_call: TRBV6-5
cdr3_nt: TGTGCCAGCAGTTTCTCTGGGGTATTCAGTGAAAAACTGTTTTTT
cdr3_aa: CASSFSGVFSEKLFF

j_call: TRBJ2-1
clone_size: .
d_call: .
v_call: TRBV6-1
cdr3_nt: TGTGCCAGCAGTGAAGCCTGGGTATCCTACAATGAGCAGTTCTTC
cdr3_aa: CASSEAWVSYNEQFF

j_call: TRBJ2-7
clone_size: .
d_call: .
v_call: TRBV19
cdr3_nt: TGTGCCAGTAGTATGGGCGGGCCTTTCCTCTCCTACGAGCAGTACTTC
cdr3_aa: CASSMGGPFLSYEQYF

j_call: TRBJ2-7
clone_size: .
d_call: TRBD2
v_call: TRBV7-6
cdr3_nt: TGTGCCAGCAGCGCCACTGGGCCTAGCGGGTCCTACGAGCAGTACTTC
cdr3_aa: CASSATGPSGSYEQYF

j_call: TRBJ2-7
clone_size: .
d_call: TRBD1
v_call: TRBV2
cdr3_nt: TGTGCCAGCAGAGCCGACAGGGGCTTCTCCTACGAGCAGTACTTC
cdr3_aa: CASRADRGFSYEQYF

j_call: TRBJ1-2
clone_size: few
d_call: .
v_call: TRBV19
cdr3_nt: TGTGCCAGTAGTATAGCTACAGGGCACTATGGCTACACCTTC
cdr3_aa: CASSIATGHYGYTF

j_call: TRBJ1-5
clone_size: .
d_call: .
v_call: TRBV4-1
cdr3_nt: TGCGCCAGCAGTCTATGTCTCACCGATAATCAGCCCCAGCATTTT
cdr3_aa: CASSLCLTDNQPQHF

j_call: TRBJ2-1
clone_size: .
d_call: .
v_call: TRBV27
cdr3_nt: TGTGCCAGCAGTTTAAGAGCCGCAAACAATGAGCAGTTCTTC
cdr3_aa: CASSLRAANNEQFF

j_call: TRBJ2-1
clone_size: .
d_call: TRBD2
v_call: TRBV11-3
cdr3_nt: TGTGCCAGCAGCTTAGCCGTAGCGGGGCAGGACAATGAGCAGTTCTTC
cdr3_aa: CASSLAVAGQDNEQFF

j_call: TRBJ1-1
clone_size: few
d_call: .
v_call: TRBV19
cdr3_nt: TGTGCCAGTACCTTAGGGAAGAACACTGAAGCTTTCTTT
cdr3_aa: CASTLGKNTEAFF

j_call: TRBJ2-7
clone_size: .
d_call: .
v_call: TRBV14
cdr3_nt: TGTGCCAGCGCACAGTCCTACGAGCAGTACTTC
cdr3_aa: CASAQSYEQYF